This T cell receptor (beta chain) was sequenced for a study of breast tumors, draining lymph nodes, adjacent tissues. TCRdb analysed the multiplex PCR reads with MiXCR anew, one entry per CDR3 protein. Counted here are 150,000 to 200,000 distinct CDR3 sequences, 33% occurring once; the ten biggest clones make up 3.8%. Axillary draining lymph nodes of breast cancer patients supplied the node samples. This clonotype was seen repeatedly, ten times or more. In germline, CDR1 is SGDLS, CDR2 YYNGEE. The germline V and J ends were trimmed by 0 bases and 10 bases, with 14 bases remaining between them. The CDR3 is made up of 15 amino acids.

This TCR was recovered from a female donor with breast cancer. Some clones in this sample may be carry-over from other donors' samples. The chain employs TRBV9 and TRBJ1-6, with D perhaps matching TRBD1 (5 bases). Sequenced input: axillary lymph node tissue. CDR3 region: CASSVVGREGSPLHF. For the CDR3, the DNA is TGTGCCAGCAGCGTAGTGGGCAGGGAGGGATCACCCCTCCACTTT.